The rows below give T cell receptor beta chains drawn from one sample of a study of post-analysis software for immune sequencing data. MiXCR was run by TCRdb on the PCR reads, yielding one entry per CDR3 protein. The sample has roughly 870,000 distinct CDR3 sequences; approximately 57% are singletons. The sequencing input was blood. The source of these receptors is a girl aged 10-17 years with multiple sclerosis. CDR3s include the opening cysteine and the closing phenylalanine or tryptophan. Each record gives: clone size, CDR3 length, D gene, V gene, J gene, CDR3 DNA, CDR3 protein. The D gene is left open where the match is weak. Some rows mark clone size as missing; the rest say once, few, many or name a class of expanded clone.

clone_size: -
cdr3_length: 13
d_call: -
v_call: TRBV7-2
j_call: TRBJ2-7
cdr3_nt: TGTGCCAGCAGCTCGGACGGCTACTACGAGCAGTACTTC
cdr3_aa: CASSSDGYYEQYF

clone_size: -
cdr3_length: 15
d_call: TRBD2
v_call: TRBV28
j_call: TRBJ2-7
cdr3_nt: TGTGCCAGCAGAACTGCACTAGCGGGTTCCTACGAGCAGTACTTC
cdr3_aa: CASRTALAGSYEQYF

clone_size: -
cdr3_length: 17
d_call: TRBD2
v_call: TRBV15
j_call: TRBJ2-7
cdr3_nt: TGTGCCACCAGCTTCCGACTAGCGGGAGGCCTAACGGACGAGCAGTACTTC
cdr3_aa: CATSFRLAGGLTDEQYF

clone_size: -
cdr3_length: 14
d_call: -
v_call: TRBV25-1
j_call: TRBJ2-7
cdr3_nt: TGTGCCAGCAGTGCCCGCCAGGCCTCCTACGAGCAGTACTTC
cdr3_aa: CASSARQASYEQYF

clone_size: once
cdr3_length: 14
d_call: -
v_call: TRBV12-3/TRBV12-4
j_call: TRBJ1-2
cdr3_nt: TGTGCCAGCAGCATGACAGGCGGCCTCCATGGCTACACCTTC
cdr3_aa: CASSMTGGLHGYTF

clone_size: few
cdr3_length: 14
d_call: TRBD2
v_call: TRBV7-9
j_call: TRBJ2-3
cdr3_nt: TGTGCCAGCATCCTAGCGGGGCTGGGAGATACGCAGTATTTT
cdr3_aa: CASILAGLGDTQYF

clone_size: few
cdr3_length: 15
d_call: TRBD2
v_call: TRBV6-1
j_call: TRBJ2-7
cdr3_nt: TGTGCCAGCGTGGGATGGGAACTAGCGGACTACGAGCAGTACTTC
cdr3_aa: CASVGWELADYEQYF

clone_size: once
cdr3_length: 14
d_call: -
v_call: TRBV29-1
j_call: TRBJ1-1
cdr3_nt: TGCAGCGTTGAAGGCGGGGGGGCGAACACTGAAGCTTTCTTT
cdr3_aa: CSVEGGGANTEAFF

clone_size: few
cdr3_length: 15
d_call: TRBD2
v_call: TRBV18
j_call: TRBJ2-3
cdr3_nt: TGTGCCAGCTCACCAAACCTAGCGGGGGCTGAAAGCCAGTATTTT
cdr3_aa: CASSPNLAGAESQYF

clone_size: -
cdr3_length: 16
d_call: TRBD2
v_call: TRBV20-1
j_call: TRBJ2-2
cdr3_nt: TGCAGTGCTAGAGAGACCGGGACTAGTAACACCGGGGAGCTGTTTTTT
cdr3_aa: CSARETGTSNTGELFF

clone_size: -
cdr3_length: 14
d_call: -
v_call: TRBV10-3
j_call: TRBJ1-2
cdr3_nt: TGTGCCATCAGTGAGTCGACCAAAAACTATGGCTACACCTTC
cdr3_aa: CAISESTKNYGYTF

clone_size: many
cdr3_length: 16
d_call: TRBD1
v_call: TRBV12-3/TRBV12-4
j_call: TRBJ1-1
cdr3_nt: TGTGCCAGCAGTCCCCCCTGGGACAGGGGCGACACTGAAGCTTTCTTT
cdr3_aa: CASSPPWDRGDTEAFF

clone_size: once
cdr3_length: 11
d_call: -
v_call: TRBV20-1
j_call: TRBJ2-3
cdr3_nt: TGCAGTGCTAGATACACAGATACGCAGTATTTT
cdr3_aa: CSARYTDTQYF